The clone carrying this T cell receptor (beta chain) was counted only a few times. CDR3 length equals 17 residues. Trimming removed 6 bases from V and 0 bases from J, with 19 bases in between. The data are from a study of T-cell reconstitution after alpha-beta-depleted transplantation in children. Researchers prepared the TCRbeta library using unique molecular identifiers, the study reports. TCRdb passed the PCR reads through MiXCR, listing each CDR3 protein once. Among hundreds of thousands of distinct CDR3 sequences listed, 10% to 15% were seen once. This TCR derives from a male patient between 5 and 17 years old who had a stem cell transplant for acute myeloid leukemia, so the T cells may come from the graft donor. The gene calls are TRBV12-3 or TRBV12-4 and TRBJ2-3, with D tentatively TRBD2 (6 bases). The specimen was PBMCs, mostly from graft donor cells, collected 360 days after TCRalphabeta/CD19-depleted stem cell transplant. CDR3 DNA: TGTGCCAGCAGCCCAATAGGACTACCGATTAGCACAGATACGCAGTATTTT. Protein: CASSPIGLPISTDTQYF.